These T cell receptor beta chains were read from a single sample in a study of breast tumors, draining lymph nodes, adjacent tissues. MiXCR, applied by TCRdb to the multiplex PCR reads, yields one record per CDR3 protein. Of 190,000 or so distinct CDR3 sequences listed, 25% to 40% are singletons. The sample was axillary lymph node tissue. The receptors stem from a female donor with breast cancer. Some clones in this sample may be carry-over from other donors' samples. CDR3s include the opening cysteine and the closing phenylalanine or tryptophan. The D gene is left open where the match is weak. Size values are once, few and many counts, or a class for expanded clones, and some rows have none.

V	size	J	D	DNA	CDR3
TRBV7-9	.	TRBJ1-6	.	TGTGCCAGCAGCCGAGTCCAGGGGAATTCACCCCTCCACTTT	CASSRVQGNSPLHF
TRBV7-9	many	TRBJ2-7	TRBD1	TGTGCCAGCAGCCCGGCCGGGACAGGGAGGAACGAGCAGTACTTC	CASSPAGTGRNEQYF
TRBV28	.	TRBJ1-5	.	TGTGCCAGCAGTGAAACAGGTGGCAATCAGCCCCAGCATTTT	CASSETGGNQPQHF
TRBV10-2	many	TRBJ2-5	.	TGCGCCAGCAGTGATCCAGGGAATCAAGAGACCCAGTACTTC	CASSDPGNQETQYF
TRBV7-9	many	TRBJ2-1	.	TGTGCCAGCAGCTTATCCGACGGGTACAATGAGCAGTTCTTC	CASSLSDGYNEQFF
TRBV20-1	many	TRBJ1-5	.	TGCAGTGCTAGACGGGGGCCTAGCAATCAGCCCCAGCATTTT	CSARRGPSNQPQHF
TRBV19	many	TRBJ2-1	TRBD1	TGTGCCAGTAGTAGGGGGACAGGAGCCTTCTACAATGAGCAGTTCTTC	CASSRGTGAFYNEQFF
TRBV10-3	many	TRBJ2-7	.	TGTGCCATCAGTGGCGAGGGGCAAAATGTCTACGAGCAGTACTTC	CAISGEGQNVYEQYF
TRBV7-3	.	TRBJ2-6	.	TGTGCCAGCAGCTTAAGGCCGACCGGGGCCAACGTCCTGACTTTC	CASSLRPTGANVLTF
TRBV28	.	TRBJ1-1	TRBD1	TGTGCCAGCAGGACAGGGTACATGAACACTGAAGCTTTCTTT	CASRTGYMNTEAFF
TRBV6-6	few	TRBJ2-3	.	TGTGCCAGCAGTCACCGGGACTCTCTCACAGATACGCAGTATTTT	CASSHRDSLTDTQYF
TRBV30	many	TRBJ1-6	.	TGTGCCCGTGATTCTCCGGGATGGCGAAGGAAGAATTCACCCCTCCACTTT	CARDSPGWRRKNSPLHF
TRBV19	many	TRBJ1-3	.	TGTGCCAGTAGTATTTGGGGGCGCGAAAACACCATATATTTT	CASSIWGRENTIYF
TRBV6-6	many	TRBJ1-2	TRBD1	TGTGCCAGCAGCCCCCGACAGGGGGCTGATGGCTACACCTTC	CASSPRQGADGYTF
TRBV6-1	many	TRBJ2-1	.	TGTGCCAGCAGGAGGTCTCCCTACAATGAGCAGTTCTTC	CASRRSPYNEQFF
TRBV5-6	many	TRBJ1-5	TRBD1	TGTGCCAGCAGCCCATCTACCGGGGGACAGAATCAGCCCCAGCATTTT	CASSPSTGGQNQPQHF
TRBV19	many	TRBJ2-7	TRBD2	TGTGCCAGTAGGTCTAGCGGGTTTGGAGGAAACTACGAGCAGTACTTC	CASRSSGFGGNYEQYF
TRBV7-2	.	TRBJ1-5	.	TGTGCCAGCAGCACTCTAGCGGGCCCCTACGAGCATTTT	CASSTLAGPYEHF
TRBV19	.	TRBJ1-4	TRBD1	TGTGCCAGTAGTCACCGGACAGGGGGCGAAAAACTGTTTTTT	CASSHRTGGEKLFF
TRBV5-1	many	TRBJ2-3	.	TGCGCCAGCAGCCCTAGTACCGGCACAGATACGCAGTATTTT	CASSPSTGTDTQYF
TRBV12-3/TRBV12-4	.	TRBJ1-2	TRBD1	TGTGCCAGCAGGACCGGGACAGGGGGCGATGGCTACACCTTC	CASRTGTGGDGYTF
TRBV20-1	many	TRBJ2-2	.	TGCAGTGCCACTACCGGGACTCACACCGGGGAGCTGTTTTTT	CSATTGTHTGELFF
TRBV6-4	.	TRBJ1-2	.	TGTGCCAGCAGTGACTTGACTAACTATGGCTACACCTTC	CASSDLTNYGYTF
TRBV28	.	TRBJ2-1	.	TGTGCCAGCAGTTCCGACAGCGGCTCCTACAATGAGCAGTTCTTC	CASSSDSGSYNEQFF
TRBV29-1	once	TRBJ2-3	.	TGCAGCCCAGCTGCCCGCACAGATACGCAGTATTTT	CSPAARTDTQYF
TRBV20-1	.	TRBJ1-6	.	TGCAGTGCCTATGGCGGCAGCTATAATTCACCCCTCCACTTT	CSAYGGSYNSPLHF
TRBV6-5	many	TRBJ2-5	TRBD2	TGTGCCAGCAGCTCTCTCGAGGGTAGCGGGGTCCAAGAGACCCAGTACTTC	CASSSLEGSGVQETQYF
TRBV30	many	TRBJ1-6	.	TGTGCCTGGATGGAGGGGTTGTACTCACCCCTCCACTTT	CAWMEGLYSPLHF
TRBV2	.	TRBJ1-6	.	TGTGCCAGCAGTGCTAGCCTGGTCGTGGGTTCACCCCTCCACTTT	CASSASLVVGSPLHF
TRBV5-1	many	TRBJ2-7	TRBD1	TGCGCCAGCAGCTTAGGGACAGGGGGATACGAGCAGTACTTC	CASSLGTGGYEQYF
TRBV12-3/TRBV12-4	.	TRBJ2-7	.	TGTGCCAGCAGCTTATTACAGGAAGGCGGGCAGTACTTC	CASSLLQEGGQYF
TRBV4-3	many	TRBJ2-1	.	TGCGCCAGCAGCCAAACCGGATCTGCCTACAATGAGCAGTTCTTC	CASSQTGSAYNEQFF
TRBV18	.	TRBJ2-1	.	TGTGCCAGCTCACCACCTTCTCAACAAGGGTATGAGCAGTTCTTC	CASSPPSQQGYEQFF
TRBV2	.	TRBJ1-6	TRBD1	TGTGCCCGTAAGGGGACAGGGGGTTCCGTCCTCCACTTT	CARKGTGGSVLHF
TRBV3-1	.	TRBJ1-2	.	TGTGCCAGCAGCCAAGCCCGGCAGGGTGAGGGCTATGGCTACACCTTC	CASSQARQGEGYGYTF
TRBV2	.	TRBJ2-5	.	TGTGCCAGCAAGTCGGGCCAGGGGACCCAGTACTTC	CASKSGQGTQYF
TRBV6-1	.	TRBJ1-5	.	TGTGCCAGCAGTCCCTCGGGAAGGGTAGGCGGCAATCAGCCCCAGCATTTT	CASSPSGRVGGNQPQHF
TRBV3-1	few	TRBJ1-1	TRBD1	TGTGCCAGCAGCGAAGGGACAGGGGCCCCTGAAGCTTTCTTT	CASSEGTGAPEAFF
TRBV6-5	many	TRBJ2-7	.	TGTGCCAGCAGTGGCCCCCGAGGGGAGTACTTC	CASSGPRGEYF
TRBV7-9	many	TRBJ2-2	.	TGTGCCAGCAGCTCAACGACAACGACGCCCGGGGAGCTGTTTTTT	CASSSTTTTPGELFF
TRBV6-6	many	TRBJ2-2	.	TGTGCCAGCAGTTTCCTCTCCAACACCGGGGAGCTGTTTTTT	CASSFLSNTGELFF
TRBV6-2/TRBV6-3	.	TRBJ2-7	TRBD2	TGTGCCAGCAGTAGAGGACTAGCTGCTTCCTACGAGCAGTACTTC	CASSRGLAASYEQYF
TRBV7-2	many	TRBJ2-7	.	TGTGCCAGCAGCAAGCGGAGGAGCGGATCCTACGAGCAGTACTTC	CASSKRRSGSYEQYF
TRBV2	.	TRBJ2-1	.	TGTGCCAGCAGTGAAGCTGGGACAAGGGGCCCGAGGGATGAGCAGTTCTTC	CASSEAGTRGPRDEQFF
TRBV6-1	many	TRBJ1-5	.	TGTGCCAGCAGCTTCAGGGGCAATCAGCCCCAGCATTTT	CASSFRGNQPQHF
TRBV12-3/TRBV12-4	many	TRBJ2-3	.	TGTGCCAGCAGTTTAGAGTTCCTCACCACAGATACGCAGTATTTT	CASSLEFLTTDTQYF
TRBV2	many	TRBJ1-5	TRBD1	TGTGCCACTGCCCCTAGACAGGGATCAAATCAGCCCCAGCATTTT	CATAPRQGSNQPQHF
TRBV6-2/TRBV6-3	.	TRBJ2-1	.	TGTGCCAGCAAACGGGCCCGGGTATCCGGCGATGAGCAGTTCTTC	CASKRARVSGDEQFF
TRBV2	.	TRBJ1-2	TRBD1	TGTGCCAGCAGGTCGACAGGGGCTATAAGCTACACCTTC	CASRSTGAISYTF
TRBV7-3	many	TRBJ2-3	.	TGTGCCAGCAGCTCCTATGTCACAGATACGCAGTATTTT	CASSSYVTDTQYF
TRBV6-2/TRBV6-3	few	TRBJ1-2	.	TGTGCCAGCAGTCCCGGAATCAGGGGCTACACCTTC	CASSPGIRGYTF